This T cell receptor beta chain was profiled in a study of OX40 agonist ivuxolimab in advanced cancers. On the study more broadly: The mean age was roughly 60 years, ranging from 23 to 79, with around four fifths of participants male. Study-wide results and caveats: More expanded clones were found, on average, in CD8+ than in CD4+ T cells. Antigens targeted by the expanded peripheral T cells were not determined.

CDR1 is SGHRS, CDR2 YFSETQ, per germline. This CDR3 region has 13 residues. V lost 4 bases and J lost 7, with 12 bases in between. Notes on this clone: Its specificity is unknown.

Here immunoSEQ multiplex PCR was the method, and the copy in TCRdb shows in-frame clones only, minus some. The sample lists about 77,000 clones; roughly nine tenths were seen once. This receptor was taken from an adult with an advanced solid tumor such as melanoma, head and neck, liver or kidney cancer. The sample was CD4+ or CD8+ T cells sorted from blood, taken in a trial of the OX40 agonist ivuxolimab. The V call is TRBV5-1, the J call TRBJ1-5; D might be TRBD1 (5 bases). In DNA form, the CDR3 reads TGCGCCAGCAGCCCTATGCAGGGACAGCCCCAGCATTTT. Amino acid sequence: CASSPMQGQPQHF.